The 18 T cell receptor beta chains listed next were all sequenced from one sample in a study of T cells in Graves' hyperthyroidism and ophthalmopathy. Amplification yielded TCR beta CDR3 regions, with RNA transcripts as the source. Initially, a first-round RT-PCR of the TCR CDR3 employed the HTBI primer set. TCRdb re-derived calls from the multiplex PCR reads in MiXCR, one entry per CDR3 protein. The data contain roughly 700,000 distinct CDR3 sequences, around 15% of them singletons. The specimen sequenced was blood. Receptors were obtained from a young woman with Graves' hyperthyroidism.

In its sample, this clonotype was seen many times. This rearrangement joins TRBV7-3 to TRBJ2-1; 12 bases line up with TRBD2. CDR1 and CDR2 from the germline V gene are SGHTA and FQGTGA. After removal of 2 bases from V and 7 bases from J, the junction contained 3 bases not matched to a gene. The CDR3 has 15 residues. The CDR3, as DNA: TGTGCCAGCAGCTTACTAGCGGGAGGGCCTAATGAGCAGTTCTTC. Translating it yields CASSLLAGGPNEQFF.

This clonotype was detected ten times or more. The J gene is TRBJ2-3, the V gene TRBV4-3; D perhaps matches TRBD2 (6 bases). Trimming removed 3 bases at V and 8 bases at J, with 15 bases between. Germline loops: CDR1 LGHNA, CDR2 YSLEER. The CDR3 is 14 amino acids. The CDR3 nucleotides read TGCGCCAGCAGCCAGGGACTGGCTGAGGGTACGCAGTATTTT. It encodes CASSQGLAEGTQYF.

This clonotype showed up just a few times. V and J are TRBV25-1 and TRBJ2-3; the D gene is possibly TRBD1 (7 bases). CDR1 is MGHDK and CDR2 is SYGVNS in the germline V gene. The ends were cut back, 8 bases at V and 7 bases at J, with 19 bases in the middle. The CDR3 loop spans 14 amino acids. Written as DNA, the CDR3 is TGTGCCAGCCCGGGCAGGGGGGACGGGCATACGCAGTATTTT. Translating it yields CASPGRGDGHTQYF.

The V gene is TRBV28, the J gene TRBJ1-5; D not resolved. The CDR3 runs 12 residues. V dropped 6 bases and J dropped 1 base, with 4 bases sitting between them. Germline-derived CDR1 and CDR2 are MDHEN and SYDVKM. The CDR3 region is CASSQSNQPQHF. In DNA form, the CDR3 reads TGTGCCAGCAGCCAGAGCAATCAGCCCCAGCATTTT.

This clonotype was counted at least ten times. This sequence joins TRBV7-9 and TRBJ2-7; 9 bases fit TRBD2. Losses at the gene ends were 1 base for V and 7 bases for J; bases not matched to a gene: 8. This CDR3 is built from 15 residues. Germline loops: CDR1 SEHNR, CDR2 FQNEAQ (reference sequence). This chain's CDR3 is CASSLVAGAAREQYF. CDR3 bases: TGTGCCAGCAGCTTAGTAGCGGGAGCGGCGAGGGAGCAGTACTTC.

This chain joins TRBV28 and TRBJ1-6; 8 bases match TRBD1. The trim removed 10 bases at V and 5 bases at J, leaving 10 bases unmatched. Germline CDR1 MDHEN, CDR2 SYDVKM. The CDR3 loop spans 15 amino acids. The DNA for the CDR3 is TGTGCCACCGACCCGACAGGGGCGAATAATTCACCCCTCCACTTT. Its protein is CATDPTGANNSPLHF.

In nucleotides, the CDR3 is TGTGCCAGCAGTTCTGCCCCAATGGGGGGCTACACCTTC. It translates to CASSSAPMGGYTF. The rearrangement joins TRBV6-5 to TRBJ1-2, with D unclear. V shed 4 bases and J shed 8 bases, with 14 bases lying between them. Germline V gives CDR1 MNHEY, CDR2 SVGAGI. The CDR3 is made up of 13 amino acids.

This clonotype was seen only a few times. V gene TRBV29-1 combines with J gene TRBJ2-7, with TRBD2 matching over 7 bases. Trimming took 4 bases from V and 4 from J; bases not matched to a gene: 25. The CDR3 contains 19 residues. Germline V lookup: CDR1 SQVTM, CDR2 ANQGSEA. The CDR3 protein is CSVGGNAFGGGPGGYEQYF. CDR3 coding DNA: TGCAGCGTTGGGGGCAACGCGTTTGGGGGAGGACCGGGGGGATACGAGCAGTACTTC.

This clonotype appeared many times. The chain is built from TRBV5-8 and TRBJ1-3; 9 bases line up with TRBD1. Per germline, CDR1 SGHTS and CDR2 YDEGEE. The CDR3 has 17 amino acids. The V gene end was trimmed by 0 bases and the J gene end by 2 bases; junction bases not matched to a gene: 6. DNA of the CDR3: TGTGCCAGCAGCTTGGGGGACAGGGCCGAAGCTGGAAACACCATATATTTT. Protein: CASSLGDRAEAGNTIYF. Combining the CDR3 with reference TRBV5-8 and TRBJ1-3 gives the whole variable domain EAGVTQSPTHLIKTRGQQATLRCSPISGHTSVYWYQQALGLGLQFLLWYDEGEERNRGNFPPRFSGRQFPNYSSELNVNALELEDSALYLCASSLGDRAEAGNTIYFGEGSWLTVV.

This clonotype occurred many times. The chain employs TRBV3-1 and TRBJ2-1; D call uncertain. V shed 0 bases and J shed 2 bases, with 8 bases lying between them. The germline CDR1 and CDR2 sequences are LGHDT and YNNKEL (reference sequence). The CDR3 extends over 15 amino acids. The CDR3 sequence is CASSQDSGTYNEQFF. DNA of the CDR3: TGTGCCAGCAGCCAAGATTCTGGGACCTACAATGAGCAGTTCTTC.

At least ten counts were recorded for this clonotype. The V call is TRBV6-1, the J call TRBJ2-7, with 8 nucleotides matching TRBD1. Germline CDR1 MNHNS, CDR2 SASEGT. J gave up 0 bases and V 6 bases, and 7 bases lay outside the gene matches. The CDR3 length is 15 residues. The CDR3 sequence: CASRRATGASYEQYF. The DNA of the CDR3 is TGTGCCAGCAGACGCGCGACAGGGGCCTCCTACGAGCAGTACTTC.

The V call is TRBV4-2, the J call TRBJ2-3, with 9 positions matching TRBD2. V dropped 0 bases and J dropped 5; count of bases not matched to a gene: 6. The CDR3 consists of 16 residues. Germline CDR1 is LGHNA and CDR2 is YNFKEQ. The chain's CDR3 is CASSQDQAAGGDTQYF. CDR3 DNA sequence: TGTGCCAGCAGCCAAGATCAGGCAGCGGGAGGAGATACGCAGTATTTT.

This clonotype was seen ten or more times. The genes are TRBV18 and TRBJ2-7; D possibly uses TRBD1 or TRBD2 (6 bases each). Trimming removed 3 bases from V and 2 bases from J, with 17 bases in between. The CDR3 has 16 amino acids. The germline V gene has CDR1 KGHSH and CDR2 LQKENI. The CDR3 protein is CASSPTTGRRAYEQYF. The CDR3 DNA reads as TGTGCCAGCTCACCGACGACAGGCAGGAGGGCCTACGAGCAGTACTTC.

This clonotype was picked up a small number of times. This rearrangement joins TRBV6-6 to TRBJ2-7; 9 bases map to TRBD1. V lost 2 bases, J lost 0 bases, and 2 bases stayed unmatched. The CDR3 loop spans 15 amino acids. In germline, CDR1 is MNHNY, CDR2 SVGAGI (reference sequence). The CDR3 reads CASSYTGGFSYEQYF. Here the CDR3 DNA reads TGTGCCAGCAGTTACACAGGGGGCTTCTCCTACGAGCAGTACTTC.

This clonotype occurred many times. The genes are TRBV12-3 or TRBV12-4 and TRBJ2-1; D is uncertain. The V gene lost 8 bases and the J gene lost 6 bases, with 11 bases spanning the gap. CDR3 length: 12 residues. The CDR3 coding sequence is TGTGCCAGCCACGGGTTTGGCAATGAGCAGTTCTTC. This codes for CASHGFGNEQFF.

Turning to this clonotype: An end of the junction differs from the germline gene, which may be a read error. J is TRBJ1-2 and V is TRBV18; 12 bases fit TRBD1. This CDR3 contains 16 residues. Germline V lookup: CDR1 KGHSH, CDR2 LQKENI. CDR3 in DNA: TGTGCCAGCTCATCGGGACAGGGGGCGGTTGACTATAGCTACACCTTC. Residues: CASSSGQGAVDYSYTF.

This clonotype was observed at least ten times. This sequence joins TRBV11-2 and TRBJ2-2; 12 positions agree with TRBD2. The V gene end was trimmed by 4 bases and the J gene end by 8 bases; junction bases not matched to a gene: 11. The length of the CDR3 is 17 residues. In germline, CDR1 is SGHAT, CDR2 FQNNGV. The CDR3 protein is CASSSYKTSGGPGELFF. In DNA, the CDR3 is TGTGCCAGCAGCTCGTACAAGACTAGCGGGGGTCCAGGGGAGCTGTTTTTT. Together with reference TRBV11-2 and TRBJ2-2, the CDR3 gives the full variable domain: EAGVAQSPRYKIIEKRQSVAFWCNPISGHATLYWYQQILGQGPKLLIQFQNNGVVDDSQLPKDRFSAERLKGVDSTLKIQPAKLEDSAVYLCASSSYKTSGGPGELFFGEGSRLTVL.

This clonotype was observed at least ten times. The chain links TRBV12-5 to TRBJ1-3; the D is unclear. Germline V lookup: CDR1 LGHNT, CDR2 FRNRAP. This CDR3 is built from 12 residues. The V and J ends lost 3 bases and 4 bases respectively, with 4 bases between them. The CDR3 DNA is TGTGCTAGTGGTTTTGGAGGAAACACCATATATTTT. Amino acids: CASGFGGNTIYF.